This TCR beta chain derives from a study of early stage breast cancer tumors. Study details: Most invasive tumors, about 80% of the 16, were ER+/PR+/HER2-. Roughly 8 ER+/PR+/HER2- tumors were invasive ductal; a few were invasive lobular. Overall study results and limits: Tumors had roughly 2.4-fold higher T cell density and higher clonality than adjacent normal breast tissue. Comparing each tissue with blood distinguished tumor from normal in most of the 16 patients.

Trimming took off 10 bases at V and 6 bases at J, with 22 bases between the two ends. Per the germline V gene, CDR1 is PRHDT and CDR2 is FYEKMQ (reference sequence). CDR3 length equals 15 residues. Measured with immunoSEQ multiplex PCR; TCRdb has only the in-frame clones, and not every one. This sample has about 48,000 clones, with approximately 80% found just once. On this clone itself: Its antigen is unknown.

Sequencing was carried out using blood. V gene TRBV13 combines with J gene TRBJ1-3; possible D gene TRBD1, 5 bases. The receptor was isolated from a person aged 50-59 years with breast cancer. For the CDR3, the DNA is TGTGCCACCAGGAAGGTGAGGGGAACGGAAAACACCATATATTTT. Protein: CATRKVRGTENTIYF.